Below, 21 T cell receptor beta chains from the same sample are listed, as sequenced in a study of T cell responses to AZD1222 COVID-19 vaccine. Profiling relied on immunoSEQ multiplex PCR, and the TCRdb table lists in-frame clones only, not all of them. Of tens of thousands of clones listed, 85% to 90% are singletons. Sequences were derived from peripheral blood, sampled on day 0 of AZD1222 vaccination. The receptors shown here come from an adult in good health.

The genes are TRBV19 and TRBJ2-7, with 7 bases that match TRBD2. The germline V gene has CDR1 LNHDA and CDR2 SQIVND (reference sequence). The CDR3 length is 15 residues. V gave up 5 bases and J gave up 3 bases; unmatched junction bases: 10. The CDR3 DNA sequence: TGTGCCAGTAGTCCTTACCTTGGACTAGTCTACGAGCAGTACTTC. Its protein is CASSPYLGLVYEQYF.

The CDR3 region has the DNA TGTGCCAGCAGTTCGGTTCGAGGTGGCTACACCTTC. Its translation: CASSSVRGGYTF. The chain links TRBV2 to TRBJ1-2, with unresolved D. CDR1 is SNHLY and CDR2 is FYNNEI in the germline V gene. The CDR3 has 12 amino acids. The ends were cut back, 5 bases at V and 7 bases at J, with 11 bases in the middle.

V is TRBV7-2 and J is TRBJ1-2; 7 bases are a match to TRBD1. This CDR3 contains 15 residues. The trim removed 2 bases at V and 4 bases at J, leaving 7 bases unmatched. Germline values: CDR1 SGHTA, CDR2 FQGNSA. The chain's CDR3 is CASSLQQGGLYGYTF. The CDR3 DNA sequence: TGTGCCAGCAGCTTACAGCAGGGGGGCCTCTATGGCTACACCTTC.

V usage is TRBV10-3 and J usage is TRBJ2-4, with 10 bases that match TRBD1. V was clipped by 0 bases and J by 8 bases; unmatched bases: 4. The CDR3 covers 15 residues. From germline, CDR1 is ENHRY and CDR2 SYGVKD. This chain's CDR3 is CAISESTGTGDIQYF. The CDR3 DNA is TGTGCCATCAGTGAGTCCACCGGGACAGGGGACATTCAGTACTTC.

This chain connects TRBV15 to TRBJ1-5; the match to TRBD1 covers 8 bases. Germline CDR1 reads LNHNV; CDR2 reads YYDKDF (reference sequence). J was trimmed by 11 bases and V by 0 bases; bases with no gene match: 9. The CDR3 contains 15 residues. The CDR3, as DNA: TGTGCCACCAGCAGAGACAGGGGGCTTCCCCAGGCCCAGCATTTT. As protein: CATSRDRGLPQAQHF.

CDR3 sequence (DNA): TGTGCCAGCAGCCTAACTAGCGGGGGGGCGAGGAATACGCAGTATTTT. Its protein is CASSLTSGGARNTQYF. This sequence joins TRBV7-2 and TRBJ2-3; 13 bases are a match to TRBD2. This CDR3 contains 16 residues. Germline CDR1 SGHTA, CDR2 FQGNSA. Trimming cost V 5 bases and J 7 bases; bases outside gene matches: 9.

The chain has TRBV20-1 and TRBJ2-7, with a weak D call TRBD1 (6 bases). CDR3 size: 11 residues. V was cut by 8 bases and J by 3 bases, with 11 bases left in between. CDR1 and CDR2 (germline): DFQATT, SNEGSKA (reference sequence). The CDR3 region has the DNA TGCAGTCTTAGGGACATCTACGAGCAGTACTTC. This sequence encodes CSLRDIYEQYF.

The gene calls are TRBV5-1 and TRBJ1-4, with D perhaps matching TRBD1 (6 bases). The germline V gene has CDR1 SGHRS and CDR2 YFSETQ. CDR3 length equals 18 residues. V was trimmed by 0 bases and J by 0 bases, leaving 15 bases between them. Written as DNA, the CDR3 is TGCGCCAGCAGCTTGGCCAGGCAGGGGCCCACAACTAATGAAAAACTGTTTTTT. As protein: CASSLARQGPTTNEKLFF.

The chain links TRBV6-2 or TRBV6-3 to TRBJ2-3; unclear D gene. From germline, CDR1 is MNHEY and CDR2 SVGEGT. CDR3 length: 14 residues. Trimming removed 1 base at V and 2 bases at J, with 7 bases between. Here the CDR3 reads CASSYLVNTDTQYF. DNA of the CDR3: TGTGCCAGCAGTTACTTAGTGAACACAGATACGCAGTATTTT.

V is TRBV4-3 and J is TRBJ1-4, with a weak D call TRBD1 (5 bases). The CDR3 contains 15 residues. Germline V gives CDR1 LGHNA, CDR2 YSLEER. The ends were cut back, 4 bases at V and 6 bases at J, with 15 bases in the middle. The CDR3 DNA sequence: TGCGCCAGCAGCCCTACCGGGACGGCCTATGAAAAACTGTTTTTT. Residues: CASSPTGTAYEKLFF.

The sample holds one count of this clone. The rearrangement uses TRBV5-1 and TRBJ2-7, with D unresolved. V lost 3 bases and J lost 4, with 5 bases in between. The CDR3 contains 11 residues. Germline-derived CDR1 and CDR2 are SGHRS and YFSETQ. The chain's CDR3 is CASSWGYEQYF. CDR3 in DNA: TGCGCCAGCAGCTGGGGATACGAGCAGTACTTC.

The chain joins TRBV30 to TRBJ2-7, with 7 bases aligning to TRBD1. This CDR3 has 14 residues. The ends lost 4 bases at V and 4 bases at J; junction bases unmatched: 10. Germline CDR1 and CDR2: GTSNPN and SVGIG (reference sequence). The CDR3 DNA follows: TGTGCCTGGACCGCGGACAGGTCGATTTACGAGCAGTACTTC. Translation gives CAWTADRSIYEQYF.

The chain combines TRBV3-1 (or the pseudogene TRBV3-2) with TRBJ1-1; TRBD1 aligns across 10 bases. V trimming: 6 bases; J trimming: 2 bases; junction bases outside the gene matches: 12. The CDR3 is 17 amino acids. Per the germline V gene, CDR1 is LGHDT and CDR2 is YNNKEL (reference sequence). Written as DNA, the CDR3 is TGTGCCAGCAGTCCCCTCGACAGGGGGCGAACAAACACTGAAGCTTTCTTT. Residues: CASSPLDRGRTNTEAFF.

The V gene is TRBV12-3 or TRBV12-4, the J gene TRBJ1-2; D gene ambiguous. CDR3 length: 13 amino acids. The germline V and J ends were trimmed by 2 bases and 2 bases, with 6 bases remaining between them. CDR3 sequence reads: CASSLRANYGYTF. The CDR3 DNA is TGTGCCAGCAGTTTACGGGCAAACTATGGCTACACCTTC.

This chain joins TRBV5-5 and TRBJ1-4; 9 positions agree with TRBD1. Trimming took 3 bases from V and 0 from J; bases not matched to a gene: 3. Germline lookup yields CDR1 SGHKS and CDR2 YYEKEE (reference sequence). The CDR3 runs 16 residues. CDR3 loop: CASSSRQGATNEKLFF. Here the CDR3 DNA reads TGTGCCAGCAGCTCCCGACAGGGGGCAACTAATGAAAAACTGTTTTTT.

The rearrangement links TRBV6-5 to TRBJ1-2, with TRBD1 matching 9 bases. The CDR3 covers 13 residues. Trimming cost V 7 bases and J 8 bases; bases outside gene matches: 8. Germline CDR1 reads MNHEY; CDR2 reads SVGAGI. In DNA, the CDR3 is TGTGCCAGCAAGATAACAGGGGGCTTCGGCTACACCTTC. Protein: CASKITGGFGYTF.

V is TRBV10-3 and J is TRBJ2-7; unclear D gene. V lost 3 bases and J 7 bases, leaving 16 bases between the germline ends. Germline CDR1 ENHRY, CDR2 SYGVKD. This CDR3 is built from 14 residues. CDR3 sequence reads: CAISELAYPLEQYF. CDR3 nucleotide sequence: TGTGCCATCAGTGAATTAGCTTATCCCCTGGAGCAGTACTTC.

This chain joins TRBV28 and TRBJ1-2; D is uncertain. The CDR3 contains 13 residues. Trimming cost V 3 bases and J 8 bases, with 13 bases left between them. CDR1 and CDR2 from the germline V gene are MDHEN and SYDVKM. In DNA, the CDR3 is TGTGCCAGCAGTTTTAGAAGGCTTGAAGGCTACACCTTC. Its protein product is CASSFRRLEGYTF.

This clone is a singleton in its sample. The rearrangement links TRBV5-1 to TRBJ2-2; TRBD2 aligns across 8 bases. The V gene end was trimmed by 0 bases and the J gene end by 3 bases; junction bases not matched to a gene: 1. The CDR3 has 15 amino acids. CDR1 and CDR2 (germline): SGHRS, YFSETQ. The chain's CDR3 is CASSLVLADTGELFF. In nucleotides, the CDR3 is TGCGCCAGCAGCTTGGTACTAGCGGACACCGGGGAGCTGTTTTTT.

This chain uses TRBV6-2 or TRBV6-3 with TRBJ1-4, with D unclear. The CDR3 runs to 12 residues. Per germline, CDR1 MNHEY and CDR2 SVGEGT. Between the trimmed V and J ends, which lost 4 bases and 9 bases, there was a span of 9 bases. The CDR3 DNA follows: TGTGCCAGCAGTTCCGGATGGCAAAAACTGTTTTTT. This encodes CASSSGWQKLFF.

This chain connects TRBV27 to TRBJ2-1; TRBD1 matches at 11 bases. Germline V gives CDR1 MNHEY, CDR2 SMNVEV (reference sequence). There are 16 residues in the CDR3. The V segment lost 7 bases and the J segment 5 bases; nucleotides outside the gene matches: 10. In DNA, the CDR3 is TGTGCCAGCACCCCCGTCCCGGGACAGGGGGACAATGAGCAGTTCTTC. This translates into CASTPVPGQGDNEQFF.